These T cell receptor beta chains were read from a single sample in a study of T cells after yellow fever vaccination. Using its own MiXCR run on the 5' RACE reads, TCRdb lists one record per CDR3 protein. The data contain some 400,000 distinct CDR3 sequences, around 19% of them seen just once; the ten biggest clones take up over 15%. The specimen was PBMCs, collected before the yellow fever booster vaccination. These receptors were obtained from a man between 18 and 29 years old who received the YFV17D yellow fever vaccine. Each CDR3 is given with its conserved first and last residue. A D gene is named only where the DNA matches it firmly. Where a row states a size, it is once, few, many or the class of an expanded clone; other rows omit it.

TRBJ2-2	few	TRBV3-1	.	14	TGTGCCAGCAGCCAAGGTGAATTCGGCGGGGAGCTGTTTTTT	CASSQGEFGGELFF
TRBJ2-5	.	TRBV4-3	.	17	TGCGCCAGCAGCCAAGCTCCCCCGGCAGGGGGGGGGGAGACCCAGTACTTC	CASSQAPPAGGGETQYF
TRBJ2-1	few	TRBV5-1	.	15	TGCGCCAGCAGCCCCGTGGAGCCGGGTTACAATGAGCAGTTCTTC	CASSPVEPGYNEQFF
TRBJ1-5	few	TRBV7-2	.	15	TGTGCCAGCAGCTTAGCAGGGACAAGCAATCAGCCCCAGCATTTT	CASSLAGTSNQPQHF
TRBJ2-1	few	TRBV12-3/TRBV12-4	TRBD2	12	TGTGCCAGCAGATCGCTAGCGGGAGAGCAGTTCTTC	CASRSLAGEQFF
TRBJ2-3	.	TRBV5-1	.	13	TGCGCCAGCAGCTTGGCCTCGGAAGATACGCAGTATTTT	CASSLASEDTQYF
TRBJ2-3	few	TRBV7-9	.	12	TGTGCCAGCAGAGAAGATTTCGGTACGCAGTATTTT	CASREDFGTQYF
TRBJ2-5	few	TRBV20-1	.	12	TGCAGTGCTATCTGGGGCGGAGAGACCCAGTACTTC	CSAIWGGETQYF
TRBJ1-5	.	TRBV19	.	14	TGTGCCAGTAGTATAGAGTACAAGGACCAGCCCCAGCATTTT	CASSIEYKDQPQHF
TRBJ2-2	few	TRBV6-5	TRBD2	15	TGTGCCAGTCGGCGGGGGGCCTCGAACACCGGGGAGCTGTTTTTT	CASRRGASNTGELFF
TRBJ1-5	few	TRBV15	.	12	TGTGCCACCAGCCGCCCGAATCAGCCCCAGCATTTT	CATSRPNQPQHF
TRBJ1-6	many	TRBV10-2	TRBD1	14	TGCGCCAGCAGCCCCGGGACAGCTAATTCACCCCTCCACTTT	CASSPGTANSPLHF
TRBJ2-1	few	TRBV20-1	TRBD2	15	TGCAGTGCTAGGGCCCTAGCGGGGGGGCCTGGTGAGCAGTTCTTC	CSARALAGGPGEQFF
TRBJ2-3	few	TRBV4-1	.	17	TGCGCCAGCAGCCCCCGGAACTCGGGAATCGGCACAGATACGCAGTATTTT	CASSPRNSGIGTDTQYF
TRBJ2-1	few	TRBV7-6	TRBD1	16	TGTGCCAGCAGCACTAGGGCGGGACAGGGCTACAATGAGCAGTTCTTC	CASSTRAGQGYNEQFF
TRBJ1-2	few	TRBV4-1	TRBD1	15	TGCGCCAGCAGCCACCGGGGGACAGGGCTGGATGGCTACACCTTC	CASSHRGTGLDGYTF
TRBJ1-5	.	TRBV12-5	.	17	TGTGCTAGTGGTTTGGTACTGGGGGAAGATAGCAATCAGCCCCAGCATTTT	CASGLVLGEDSNQPQHF
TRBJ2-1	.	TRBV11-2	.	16	TGTGCCAGCAGCTTATGGTCGACAGTTCTTGGTAATGAGCAGTTCTTC	CASSLWSTVLGNEQFF
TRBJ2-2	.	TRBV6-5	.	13	TGTGCCAGCAGTTTGGGACGGGCCGGGGAGCTGTTTTTT	CASSLGRAGELFF
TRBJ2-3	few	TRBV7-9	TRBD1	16	TGTGCCAGCAGCTCACCGGGACAGGGGATCTCAGATACGCAGTATTTT	CASSSPGQGISDTQYF
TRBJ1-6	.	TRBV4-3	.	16	TGCGCCAGCAGCCAAGAATCCGCCACAGGGAATTCACCCCTCCACTTT	CASSQESATGNSPLHF
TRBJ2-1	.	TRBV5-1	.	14	TGCGCCAGCAGGGACTCGAGCTCCTACAATGAGCAGTTCTTC	CASRDSSSYNEQFF
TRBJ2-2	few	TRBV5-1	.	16	TGCGCCAGCAGCTTTTGGGTGGACCTTTTGGCCGGGGAGCTGTTTTTT	CASSFWVDLLAGELFF
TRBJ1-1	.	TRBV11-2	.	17	TGTGCCAGCAGCCCTCCCCCCGAGGGGCTAGGGAACACTGAAGCTTTCTTT	CASSPPPEGLGNTEAFF
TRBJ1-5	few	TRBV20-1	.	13	TGCAGTGCTAGAACCCCCGGGGTCCAGCCCCAGCATTTT	CSARTPGVQPQHF
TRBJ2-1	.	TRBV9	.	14	TGTGCCAGCAGCGTAGAACAGGGAATCAATGAGCAGTTCTTC	CASSVEQGINEQFF
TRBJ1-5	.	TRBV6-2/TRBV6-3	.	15	TGTGCCAGCACCCTTACCCTGGGGCCGCATCAGCCCCAGCATTTT	CASTLTLGPHQPQHF
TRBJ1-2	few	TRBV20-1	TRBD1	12	TGCAGTGTTACGGACAGGGACTATGGCTACACCTTC	CSVTDRDYGYTF
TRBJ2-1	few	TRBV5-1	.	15	TGCGCCAGCAGCTTGCGGGCGGGCCTAGGCAATGAGCAGTTCTTC	CASSLRAGLGNEQFF
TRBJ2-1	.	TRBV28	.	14	TGTGCCAGCAGGGCCCCCGGGCGAATGGGTGAGCAGTTCTTC	CASRAPGRMGEQFF
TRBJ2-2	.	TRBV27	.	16	TGTGCCAGCAGTTTATTAAGTCCCATGGGGACCGGGGAGCTGTTTTTT	CASSLLSPMGTGELFF
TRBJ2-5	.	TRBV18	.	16	TGTGCCAGCTCACCACGGTCCGGGGAAGGGGGAGAGACCCAGTACTTC	CASSPRSGEGGETQYF
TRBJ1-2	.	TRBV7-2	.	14	TGTGCCAGCAGCTTGGGGCCTGGATCCTATGGCTACACCTTC	CASSLGPGSYGYTF
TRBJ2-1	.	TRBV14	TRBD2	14	TGTGCCAGCAGCACCTATAGCGGGTACAATGAGCAGTTCTTC	CASSTYSGYNEQFF
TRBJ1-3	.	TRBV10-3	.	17	TGTGCCATCAGTGAGCCACCCGGACGGAGGGGAGGAAACACCATATATTTT	CAISEPPGRRGGNTIYF
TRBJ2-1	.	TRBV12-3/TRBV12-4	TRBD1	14	TGTGCCAGCAGTTTCGTCAGGGGGTACAATGAGCAGTTCTTC	CASSFVRGYNEQFF
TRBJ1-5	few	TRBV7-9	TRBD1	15	TGTGCCAGCAGCTTTGGAGGACAGGGGCGACAGCCCCAGCATTTT	CASSFGGQGRQPQHF
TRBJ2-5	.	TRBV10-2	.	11	TGCGCCAGCGGGCGATGGGTCCCCCAGTACTTC	CASGRWVPQYF
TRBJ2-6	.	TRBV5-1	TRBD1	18	TGCGCCAGCAGCTTAACAGGGGAGTTAAACTCTGGGGCCAACGTCCTGACTTTC	CASSLTGELNSGANVLTF
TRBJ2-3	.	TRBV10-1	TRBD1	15	TGCGCCAGCAGTGAGGGACAGGGGAGGACAGATACGCAGTATTTT	CASSEGQGRTDTQYF
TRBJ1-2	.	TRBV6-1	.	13	TGTGCCAGCAGTGATTCGGGGGGCGCGTCGCACACCTTC	CASSDSGGASHTF
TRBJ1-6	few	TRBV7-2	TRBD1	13	TGTGCCAGCAGACCAACAGGGGTTTCACCCCTCCACTTT	CASRPTGVSPLHF
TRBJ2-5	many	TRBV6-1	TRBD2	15	TGTGCCAGCAGCCTTAGCGGGGGGGGTCGAGGGGCCCAGTACTTC	CASSLSGGGRGAQYF
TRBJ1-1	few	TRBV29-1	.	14	TGCAGCGTGGCACAAGGGATTAAGGGGACTGAAGCTTTCTTT	CSVAQGIKGTEAFF
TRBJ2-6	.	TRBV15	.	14	TGTGCCACCAGCAGAAGAGTTGGGGCCAACGTCCTGACTTTC	CATSRRVGANVLTF